These T cell receptor beta chains were read from a single sample in a study of shared clonotypes between healthy human individuals. Sequenced by immunoSEQ multiplex PCR; TCRdb stores in-frame clones only, minus some. The table shows hundreds of thousands of clones, with about 95% occurring only once. The source material was naive CD8+ T cells sorted from blood. Receptors were obtained from a woman in her 30s in good health. The CDR3 runs from the conserved cysteine through the conserved F or W. Fields, in order: CDR3 protein, CDR3 DNA, D gene, J gene, clone size, V gene. The D gene is left open where the match is weak. Part of the rows lack a size; the others show once, few, many or a class for expanded clones.

cdr3_aa: CASSLVQGGKAFF
cdr3_nt: TGCGCCAGCAGCTTGGTACAGGGAGGGAAAGCTTTCTTT
d_call: -
j_call: TRBJ1-1
clone_size: few
v_call: TRBV5-1

cdr3_aa: CASREGPETQYF
cdr3_nt: TGTGCCAGCCGAGAAGGACCAGAGACCCAGTACTTC
d_call: -
j_call: TRBJ2-5
clone_size: -
v_call: TRBV13

cdr3_aa: CASSESVAGAYEQYF
cdr3_nt: TGTGCCAGCAGTGAGTCGGTAGCGGGAGCTTACGAGCAGTACTTC
d_call: TRBD2
j_call: TRBJ2-7
clone_size: -
v_call: TRBV6-1

cdr3_aa: CASSLSPGGSSYEQYF
cdr3_nt: TGTGCCAGCAGTTTATCCCCGGGAGGGAGCTCCTACGAGCAGTACTTC
d_call: TRBD2
j_call: TRBJ2-7
clone_size: -
v_call: TRBV28

cdr3_aa: CASSLEGHYEQYF
cdr3_nt: TGTGCCAGCAGCTTGGAGGGACACTACGAGCAGTACTTC
d_call: -
j_call: TRBJ2-7
clone_size: -
v_call: TRBV5-6

cdr3_aa: CSASRAGEQFF
cdr3_nt: TGCAGTGCTAGCAGGGCGGGTGAGCAGTTCTTC
d_call: -
j_call: TRBJ2-1
clone_size: -
v_call: TRBV20-1

cdr3_aa: CASMGGENIQYF
cdr3_nt: TGTGCCAGCATGGGGGGGGAAAACATTCAGTACTTC
d_call: TRBD2
j_call: TRBJ2-4
clone_size: once
v_call: TRBV6-5

cdr3_aa: CASSYSLREGTDTQYF
cdr3_nt: TGTGCCAGCAGTTATTCTTTGCGGGAGGGCACAGATACGCAGTATTTT
d_call: TRBD2
j_call: TRBJ2-3
clone_size: -
v_call: TRBV6-5

cdr3_aa: CASSPSGRAYTGELFF
cdr3_nt: TGTGCCAGCAGCCCCAGCGGGAGGGCCTACACCGGGGAGCTGTTTTTT
d_call: TRBD2
j_call: TRBJ2-2
clone_size: -
v_call: TRBV7-6

cdr3_aa: CASSLRFRRYDEQYF
cdr3_nt: TGTGCCAGCAGCTTGAGGTTCCGGAGGTACGACGAGCAGTACTTC
d_call: -
j_call: TRBJ2-7
clone_size: -
v_call: TRBV5-6

cdr3_aa: CASSSLLALTYNEQFF
cdr3_nt: TGCGCCAGCAGCAGTCTCCTGGCCCTTACCTACAATGAGCAGTTCTTC
d_call: -
j_call: TRBJ2-1
clone_size: -
v_call: TRBV5-1

cdr3_aa: CASSQDRTAPYNEQFF
cdr3_nt: TGTGCCAGCAGCCAAGACCGGACAGCGCCCTACAATGAGCAGTTCTTC
d_call: -
j_call: TRBJ2-1
clone_size: -
v_call: TRBV7-9

cdr3_aa: CASSLRPGNNEQYF
cdr3_nt: TGTGCCAGCAGCTTGAGGCCAGGAAACAACGAGCAGTACTTC
d_call: -
j_call: TRBJ2-7
clone_size: -
v_call: TRBV5-4

cdr3_aa: CASSPRGPSYEQYF
cdr3_nt: TGTGCCAGCAGTCCCAGAGGGCCCTCCTACGAGCAGTACTTC
d_call: -
j_call: TRBJ2-7
clone_size: -
v_call: TRBV6-5

cdr3_aa: CASSFLDIEQFF
cdr3_nt: TGTGCCAGCAGTTTTTTAGACATTGAGCAGTTCTTC
d_call: -
j_call: TRBJ2-1
clone_size: -
v_call: TRBV28

cdr3_aa: CASSLAGSTEAFF
cdr3_nt: TGTGCCAGCAGCTTGGCGGGGAGCACTGAAGCTTTCTTT
d_call: -
j_call: TRBJ1-1
clone_size: -
v_call: TRBV5-6

cdr3_aa: CASSLGAGDKSEQYF
cdr3_nt: TGTGCCAGCAGCTTAGGGGCGGGCGATAAGAGCGAGCAGTACTTC
d_call: -
j_call: TRBJ2-7
clone_size: -
v_call: TRBV7-9

cdr3_aa: CASSQDRDTFYGYTF
cdr3_nt: TGCGCCAGCAGCCAAGATCGGGACACCTTTTATGGCTACACCTTC
d_call: -
j_call: TRBJ1-2
clone_size: -
v_call: TRBV4-1